This TCR beta chain was identified during a study of blood T cell repertoires in COVID-19. Study-level background: Italy, Spain and the United States were the sources of the convalescent and acute COVID-19 samples. T cells, B-cell-depleted T cells, or PBMCs provided the cDNA or gDNA that served as material.

Per the study methods: Cell counts per sample came from amplifying reference gene primers. TCRdb's copy holds only in-frame clones and misses some; the assay was immunoSEQ multiplex PCR. V and J calls and clone size are those listed in that table; D and trimming were worked out from the DNA. The sample yields 150,000 or so clones, about 86% seen once. This clone came up a few times. The V gene's germline CDR1 is MNHEY and CDR2 SVGAGI. The CDR3 has 12 residues. V lost 8 bases to trimming and J lost 3 bases, with 10 bases between them. V gene TRBV6-5 combines with J gene TRBJ1-1; weak D call: TRBD1 (5 bases). The sequence came from a man aged 50 to 60 with active or convalescent COVID-19. Sequenced material: peripheral blood. The CDR3 sequence: CASYPGDTEAFF. The CDR3 DNA sequence: TGTGCCAGCTACCCGGGGGACACTGAAGCTTTCTTT.